These T cell receptor beta chains were read from a single sample in a study of T cell responses to AZD1222 COVID-19 vaccine. Assay used: immunoSEQ multiplex PCR; TCRdb lists only in-frame clones, some missing. Here the sample spans about 52,000 clones, roughly 87% being singletons. Here the sequenced sample was peripheral blood, taken 28 days after the second AZD1222 dose. Every receptor here comes from an adult who received the AZD1222 COVID-19 vaccine. Both conserved end residues are part of each CDR3. The D gene is left open where the match is weak. A clone size is listed for some rows: how often the clone was seen (once, few, many), or a class if it is expanded.

size: .
J: TRBJ2-5
V: TRBV28
D: .
DNA: TGTGCCAGCGGTTGGGGCCATGGGACCCAGTACTTC
CDR3: CASGWGHGTQYF

size: .
J: TRBJ2-5
V: TRBV2
D: TRBD2
DNA: TGTGCCAGCTCGCGCGGGAGGAAGGAGACCCAGTACTTC
CDR3: CASSRGRKETQYF

size: .
J: TRBJ1-2
V: TRBV28
D: TRBD1
DNA: TGTGCCAGCAGTTTCAACAGGGGGCAGGGCTACACCTTC
CDR3: CASSFNRGQGYTF

size: .
J: TRBJ1-2
V: TRBV3-1/TRBV3-2
D: TRBD1
DNA: TGTGCCAGCAGCCAAGATGCTAGGGACAGGGAGAATGGCTACACCTTC
CDR3: CASSQDARDRENGYTF

size: .
J: TRBJ2-1
V: TRBV28
D: .
DNA: TGTGCCAGCAGTTTATTCCGGGGTGGTGAGCAGTTCTTC
CDR3: CASSLFRGGEQFF

size: .
J: TRBJ2-1
V: TRBV4-2
D: TRBD2
DNA: TGTGCCAGCAGCCAAGCGGGAGGGGTAAATGAGCAGTTCTTC
CDR3: CASSQAGGVNEQFF

size: once
J: TRBJ1-2
V: TRBV10-3
D: .
DNA: TGTGCCATCAGTGAAGCACAGGGTCCCTATGGCTACACCTTC
CDR3: CAISEAQGPYGYTF

size: .
J: TRBJ2-3
V: TRBV11-3
D: .
DNA: TGTGCCAGCAGCCTGACAGATACGCAGTATTTT
CDR3: CASSLTDTQYF

size: .
J: TRBJ1-2
V: TRBV10-3
D: .
DNA: TGTGCCATCACCGGGAGCTATGGCTACACCTTC
CDR3: CAITGSYGYTF

size: .
J: TRBJ1-1
V: TRBV28
D: .
DNA: TGTGCCACACATAGTGTCACTGAAGCTTTCTTT
CDR3: CATHSVTEAFF

size: .
J: TRBJ2-1
V: TRBV28
D: .
DNA: TGTGCCAGCAGACCAACTGGCCGGGACCGGCACCACAATGAGCAGTTCTTC
CDR3: CASRPTGRDRHHNEQFF

size: .
J: TRBJ2-7
V: TRBV7-2
D: .
DNA: TGTGCCAGCAGCTTAAGCGAGAGAGTAGGCGAGCAGTACTTC
CDR3: CASSLSERVGEQYF

size: .
J: TRBJ2-5
V: TRBV6-1
D: TRBD2
DNA: TGTGCCAGCAGTGCCCCCGGGACTAGCGGGAGGAAAGAGACCCAGTACTTC
CDR3: CASSAPGTSGRKETQYF

size: .
J: TRBJ2-3
V: TRBV6-5
D: TRBD2
DNA: TGTGCCAGCACGAGGGAGGGCGCAGATACGCAGTATTTT
CDR3: CASTREGADTQYF

size: .
J: TRBJ2-5
V: TRBV9
D: .
DNA: TGTGCCAGCAGCGTAGCTACTCGGGAGACCCAGTACTTC
CDR3: CASSVATRETQYF

size: .
J: TRBJ2-7
V: TRBV28
D: .
DNA: TGTGCCAGCAGGGCCCCCCCGGGGGCCAGTTGGTTC
CDR3: CASRAPPGASWF

size: .
J: TRBJ2-1
V: TRBV9
D: TRBD2
DNA: TGTGCCAGCAGCCTCGGGACAACCGGGACTAGCGGGAGAGGGGGGGTCTACAATGAGCAGTTCTTC
CDR3: CASSLGTTGTSGRGGVYNEQFF

size: .
J: TRBJ2-2
V: TRBV6-9
D: TRBD1
DNA: TGTGCCAGCAGTTTCGGGACAGTTAACACCGGGGAGCTGTTTTTT
CDR3: CASSFGTVNTGELFF

size: .
J: TRBJ2-7
V: TRBV9
D: .
DNA: TGTGCCAGCAGCGCCTCCCCCAAGCGTTCAGCTCGGGAGCAGTACTTC
CDR3: CASSASPKRSAREQYF

size: .
J: TRBJ2-1
V: TRBV21-1
D: .
DNA: TGTGCCAGCAGCAAAGCGTACTGGACAGAAGGGCAGTTCTTC
CDR3: CASSKAYWTEGQFF

size: .
J: TRBJ1-2
V: TRBV30
D: .
DNA: TGTGCCTGGAGCGACGTACCAGGTGGCTACACCTTC
CDR3: CAWSDVPGGYTF

size: .
J: TRBJ2-2
V: TRBV19
D: .
DNA: TGTGCCACCAAGCGAGGCGGGGAGCTGTTTTTT
CDR3: CATKRGGELFF

size: .
J: TRBJ1-1
V: TRBV2
D: .
DNA: TGTGCCAGCTCGGGCGTGCGCACAGACACTGAAGCTTTCTTT
CDR3: CASSGVRTDTEAFF

size: .
J: TRBJ1-5
V: TRBV12-3/TRBV12-4
D: .
DNA: TGTGCCAGCAGTCCCGGGGGCCGGCGGCCCCAGCATTTT
CDR3: CASSPGGRRPQHF

size: .
J: TRBJ2-7
V: TRBV2
D: TRBD1
DNA: TGTGCCAGCAGTTACCAATTGGACAGGCCCAACGAGCAGTACTTC
CDR3: CASSYQLDRPNEQYF

size: .
J: TRBJ2-3
V: TRBV30
D: TRBD2
DNA: TGTGCCTGGAGTCCTGGGACTAGCGGCGCCATGGGACTGAGCACAGATACGCAGTATTTT
CDR3: CAWSPGTSGAMGLSTDTQYF

size: .
J: TRBJ1-1
V: TRBV5-4
D: .
DNA: TGTGCCAGCAGCTCTCAAGGCGTGAACACTGAAGCTTTCTTT
CDR3: CASSSQGVNTEAFF

size: .
J: TRBJ1-5
V: TRBV19
D: TRBD1
DNA: TGTGCCAGTAGTCCTATCCCCGGGACAGGGGGCGATCAGCCCCAGCATTTT
CDR3: CASSPIPGTGGDQPQHF

size: .
J: TRBJ1-5
V: TRBV12-3/TRBV12-4
D: .
DNA: TGTGCCAGCAGTTTGTTAGGCAATCAGCCCCAGCATTTT
CDR3: CASSLLGNQPQHF

size: .
J: TRBJ1-4
V: TRBV27
D: .
DNA: TGTGCCAGCCGGACGCCTGAAAAACTGTTTTTT
CDR3: CASRTPEKLFF

size: .
J: TRBJ2-3
V: TRBV5-4
D: TRBD2
DNA: TGTGCCAGCAGCAAAAGGACTGCTAGCGGGAGTCGAACAGATACGCAGTATTTT
CDR3: CASSKRTASGSRTDTQYF

size: .
J: TRBJ2-1
V: TRBV15
D: .
DNA: TGTGCCACCAGCAGAGAACTAAGCTCCTACAATGAGCAGTTCTTC
CDR3: CATSRELSSYNEQFF

size: .
J: TRBJ2-2
V: TRBV6-1
D: .
DNA: TGTGCCAGCAGTGAAGCTAGCGGGACAGTGGGGGAGCTGTTTTTT
CDR3: CASSEASGTVGELFF

size: once
J: TRBJ1-2
V: TRBV5-4
D: .
DNA: TGTGCCAGCAGCTTGGGGATGGTTGGGGGAAACAACTATGGCTACACCTTC
CDR3: CASSLGMVGGNNYGYTF

size: .
J: TRBJ1-1
V: TRBV12-3/TRBV12-4
D: .
DNA: TGTGCCAGCACCTCGGACAGGAACACTGAAGCTTTCTTT
CDR3: CASTSDRNTEAFF

size: .
J: TRBJ1-2
V: TRBV5-1
D: .
DNA: TGCGCCAGCAGCTTGGAAGGTGGCAGTGACCGCTACACCTTC
CDR3: CASSLEGGSDRYTF

size: .
J: TRBJ1-2
V: TRBV15
D: .
DNA: TGTGCCACCAGCAGAGGAGAGGGTTTACACTATGGCTACACCTTC
CDR3: CATSRGEGLHYGYTF

size: once
J: TRBJ2-3
V: TRBV7-9
D: TRBD2
DNA: TGTGCCAGCAGTAAAACGAATCCGGGACTACGCACAGATACGCAGTATTTT
CDR3: CASSKTNPGLRTDTQYF

size: .
J: TRBJ2-2
V: TRBV27
D: .
DNA: TGTGCCAGCAGTCGTCTACGCCTGAACACCGGGGAGCTGTTTTTT
CDR3: CASSRLRLNTGELFF

size: .
J: TRBJ2-1
V: TRBV6-5
D: .
DNA: TGTGCCAGCAATAAACGAGGCGGCTCCTACAATGAGCAGTTCTTC
CDR3: CASNKRGGSYNEQFF

size: .
J: TRBJ2-1
V: TRBV3-1/TRBV3-2
D: .
DNA: TGTGCCAGCAGCCAAGGTGATGATGAGCAGTTCTTC
CDR3: CASSQGDDEQFF

size: .
J: TRBJ2-4
V: TRBV14
D: TRBD1
DNA: TGTGCCAGCAGCCAAGAGGGACAGGGAATAGCCAAAAACATTCAGTACTTC
CDR3: CASSQEGQGIAKNIQYF

size: .
J: TRBJ2-1
V: TRBV28
D: .
DNA: TGTGCCAGCAGTTACGACTGGTACAATGAGCAGTTCTTC
CDR3: CASSYDWYNEQFF

size: .
J: TRBJ1-6
V: TRBV30
D: .
DNA: TGTGCCTGGAGCCCATTTGACAGAAATTCACCCCTCCACTTT
CDR3: CAWSPFDRNSPLHF

size: .
J: TRBJ1-5
V: TRBV30
D: .
DNA: TGTGCCTGGAGTATCCGGGGGCGGAGGTTTAGCAATCAGCCCCAGCATTTT
CDR3: CAWSIRGRRFSNQPQHF

size: .
J: TRBJ2-5
V: TRBV30
D: TRBD2
DNA: TGTGCCTGGATTAGCGGGCCCTACCAAGAGACCCAGTACTTC
CDR3: CAWISGPYQETQYF

size: .
J: TRBJ2-1
V: TRBV21-1
D: .
DNA: TGTGCCAGCAGCAAAGGTGGTCTAGTCCCCAACAATGAGCAGTTCTTC
CDR3: CASSKGGLVPNNEQFF

size: .
J: TRBJ1-1
V: TRBV29-1
D: .
DNA: TGCAGCGTCCATCGGAGGGGGAGATGGACTGAAGCTTTCTTT
CDR3: CSVHRRGRWTEAFF

size: .
J: TRBJ2-7
V: TRBV5-6
D: .
DNA: TGTGCCAGCAGCCCTCCCGGGCCGGGGGTCCACGAGCAGTACTTC
CDR3: CASSPPGPGVHEQYF

size: .
J: TRBJ2-2
V: TRBV12-3/TRBV12-4
D: .
DNA: TGTGCCAGCAGTTTGAACGGTCCCGGGGAGCTGTTTTTT
CDR3: CASSLNGPGELFF

size: once
J: TRBJ2-3
V: TRBV9
D: TRBD2
DNA: TGTGCCAGCAGCGCGGGACTAGCGGGGGGCACAGATACGCAGTATTTT
CDR3: CASSAGLAGGTDTQYF

size: .
J: TRBJ1-5
V: TRBV15
D: TRBD1
DNA: TGTGCCACCAGCACCGGACAGGGTCAGGGTCAGCCCCAGCATTTT
CDR3: CATSTGQGQGQPQHF

size: few
J: TRBJ2-7
V: TRBV5-6
D: TRBD1
DNA: TGTGCCAGCAGCCCGGGGACAGGCGAAACGTGGGACGAGCAGTACTTC
CDR3: CASSPGTGETWDEQYF

size: .
J: TRBJ1-2
V: TRBV24-1
D: TRBD1
DNA: TGTGCCACCAGTGACTCCGGGACAGCTCACTATGGCTACACCTTC
CDR3: CATSDSGTAHYGYTF